The clone carrying this T cell receptor (beta chain) was found many times. Its target is unknown. A read error may account for a junction end that differs from germline. Germline loops: CDR1 MNHNS, CDR2 SASEGT. The CDR3 runs to 16 residues. The data stem from a study of T cells in Graves' hyperthyroidism and ophthalmopathy. Amplified TCR beta CDR3 regions came from RNA transcripts. With the HTBI primer set, the TCR CDR3 went through a first round of RT-PCR. TCRdb re-derived calls from the multiplex PCR reads in MiXCR, one entry per CDR3 protein. This repertoire shows approximately 510,000 distinct CDR3 sequences, roughly 20% found once; its top ten account for about 26%. Uncontrolled infection, other autoimmune disease, pregnancy or lactation disqualified patients from enrolment. The study based diagnoses on clinical symptoms, serum thyroxine and TRAb, thyroid ultrasound and orbital computed tomography.

Study findings and constraints: The model identified upcoming ophthalmopathy a median approximately seven months ahead of onset.

The V gene is TRBV6-1, the J gene TRBJ2-7; 13 bases map to TRBD2. This TCR was sampled from a man between 18 and 29 years old with Graves' hyperthyroidism. The sample consisted of blood. CDR3 sequence: CASSRGLAGESSEQYF. The CDR3 DNA reads as TGTGCCAGCAGTCGCGGACTAGCGGGGGAGTCCTCCGAGCAGTACTTC.